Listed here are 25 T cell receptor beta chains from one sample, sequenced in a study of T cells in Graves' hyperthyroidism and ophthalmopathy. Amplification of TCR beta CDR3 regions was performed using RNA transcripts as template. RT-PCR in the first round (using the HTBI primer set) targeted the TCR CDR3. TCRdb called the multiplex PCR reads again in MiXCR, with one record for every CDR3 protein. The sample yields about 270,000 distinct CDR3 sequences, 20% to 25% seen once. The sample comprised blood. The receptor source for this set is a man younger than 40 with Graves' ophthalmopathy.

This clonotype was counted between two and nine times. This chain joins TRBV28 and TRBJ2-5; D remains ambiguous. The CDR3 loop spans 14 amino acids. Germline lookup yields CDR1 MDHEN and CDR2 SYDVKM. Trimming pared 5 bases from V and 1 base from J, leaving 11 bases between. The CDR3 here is CASSQPAVQETQYF. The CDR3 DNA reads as TGTGCCAGCAGTCAACCAGCTGTCCAAGAGACCCAGTACTTC.

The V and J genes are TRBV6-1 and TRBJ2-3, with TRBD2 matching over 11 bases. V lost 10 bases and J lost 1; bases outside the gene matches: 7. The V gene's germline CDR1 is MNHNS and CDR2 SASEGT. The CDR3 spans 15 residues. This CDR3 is CATTSGSTGTDTQYF. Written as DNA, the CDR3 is TGTGCCACTACTAGCGGGAGCACTGGCACAGATACGCAGTATTTT.

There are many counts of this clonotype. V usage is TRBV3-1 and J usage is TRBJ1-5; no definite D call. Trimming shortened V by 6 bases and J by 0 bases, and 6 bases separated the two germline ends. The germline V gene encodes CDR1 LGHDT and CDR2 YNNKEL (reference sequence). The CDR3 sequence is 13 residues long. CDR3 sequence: CASSPTSNQPQHF. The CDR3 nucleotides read TGTGCCAGCAGTCCGACTAGCAATCAGCCCCAGCATTTT.

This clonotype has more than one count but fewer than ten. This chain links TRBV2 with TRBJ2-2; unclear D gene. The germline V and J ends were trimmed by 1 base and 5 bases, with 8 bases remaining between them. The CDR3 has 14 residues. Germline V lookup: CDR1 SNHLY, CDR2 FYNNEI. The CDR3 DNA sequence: TGTGCCAGCAGTGAAGTGGGTCGGACCGGGGAGCTGTTTTTT. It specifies CASSEVGRTGELFF.

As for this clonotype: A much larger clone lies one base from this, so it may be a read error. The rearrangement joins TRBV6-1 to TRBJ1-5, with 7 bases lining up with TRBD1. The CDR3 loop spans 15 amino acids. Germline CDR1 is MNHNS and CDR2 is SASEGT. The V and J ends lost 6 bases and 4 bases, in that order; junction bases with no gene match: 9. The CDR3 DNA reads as TGTGCCAGCAGAAGAACCGGGACAGCTAATCAGCCCCAGCATTTT. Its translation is CASRRTGTANQPQHF.

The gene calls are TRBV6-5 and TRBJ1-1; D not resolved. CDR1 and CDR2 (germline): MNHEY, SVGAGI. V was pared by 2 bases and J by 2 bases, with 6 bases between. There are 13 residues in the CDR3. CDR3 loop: CASSYRLNTEAFF. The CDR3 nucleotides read TGTGCCAGCAGTTACCGGCTCAACACTGAAGCTTTCTTT.

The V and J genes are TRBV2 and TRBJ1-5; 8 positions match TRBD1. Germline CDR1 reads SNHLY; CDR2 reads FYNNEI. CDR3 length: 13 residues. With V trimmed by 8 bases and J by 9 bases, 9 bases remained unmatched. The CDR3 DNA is TGTGCCAGCGAAAAGGACAGGGTGATGCCCCAGCATTTT. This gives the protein CASEKDRVMPQHF.

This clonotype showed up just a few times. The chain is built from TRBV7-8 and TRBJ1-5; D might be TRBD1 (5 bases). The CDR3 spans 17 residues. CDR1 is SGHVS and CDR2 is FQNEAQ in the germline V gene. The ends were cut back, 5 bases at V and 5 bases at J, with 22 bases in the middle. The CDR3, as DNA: TGTGCCAGCAGCCCGGACTCACAAGAGTGGGGGGATCAGCCCCAGCATTTT. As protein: CASSPDSQEWGDQPQHF. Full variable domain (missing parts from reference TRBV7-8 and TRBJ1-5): GAGVSQSPRYKVAKRGQDVALRCDPISGHVSLFWYQQALGQGPEFLTYFQNEAQLDKSGLPSDRFFAERPEGSVSTLKIQRTQQEDSAVYLCASSPDSQEWGDQPQHFGDGTRLSIL.

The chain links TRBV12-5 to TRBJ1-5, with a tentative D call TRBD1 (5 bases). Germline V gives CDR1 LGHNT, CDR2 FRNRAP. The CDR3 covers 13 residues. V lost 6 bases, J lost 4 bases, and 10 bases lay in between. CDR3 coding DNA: TGTGCTAGTGGGCAACAGGAGAATCAGCCCCAGCATTTT. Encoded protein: CASGQQENQPQHF.

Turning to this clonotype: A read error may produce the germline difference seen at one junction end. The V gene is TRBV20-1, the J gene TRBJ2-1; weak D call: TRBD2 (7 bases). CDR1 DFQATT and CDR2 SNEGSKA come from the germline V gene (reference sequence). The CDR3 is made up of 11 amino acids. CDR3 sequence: CSAGRGNERFF. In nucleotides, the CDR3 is TGCAGTGCTGGGAGGGGGAATGAGCGGTTCTTC.

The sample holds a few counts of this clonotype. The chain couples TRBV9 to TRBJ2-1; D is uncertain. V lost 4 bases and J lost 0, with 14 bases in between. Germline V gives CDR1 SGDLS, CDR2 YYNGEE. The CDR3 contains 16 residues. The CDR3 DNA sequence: TGTGCCAGCAGCCCCCACTACGCAACCTCCTACAATGAGCAGTTCTTC. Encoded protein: CASSPHYATSYNEQFF.

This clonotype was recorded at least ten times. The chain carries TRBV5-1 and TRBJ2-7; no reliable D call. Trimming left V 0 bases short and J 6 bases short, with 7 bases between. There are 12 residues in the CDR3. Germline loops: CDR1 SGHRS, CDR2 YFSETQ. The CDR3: CASSLEVTEQYF. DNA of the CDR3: TGCGCCAGCAGCTTGGAGGTAACCGAGCAGTACTTC.

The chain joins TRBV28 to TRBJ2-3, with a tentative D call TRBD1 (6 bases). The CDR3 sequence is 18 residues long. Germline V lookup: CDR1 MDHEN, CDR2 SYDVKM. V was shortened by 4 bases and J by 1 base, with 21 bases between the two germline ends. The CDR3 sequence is CASSSAPGRAGGTDTQYF. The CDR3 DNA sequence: TGTGCCAGCAGTTCAGCCCCTGGTAGGGCAGGGGGCACAGATACGCAGTATTTT. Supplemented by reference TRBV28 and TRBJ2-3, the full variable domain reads DVKVTQSSRYLVKRTGEKVFLECVQDMDHENMFWYRQDPGLGLRLIYFSYDVKMKEKGDIPEGYSVSREKKERFSLILESASTNQTSMYLCASSSAPGRAGGTDTQYFGPGTRLTVL.

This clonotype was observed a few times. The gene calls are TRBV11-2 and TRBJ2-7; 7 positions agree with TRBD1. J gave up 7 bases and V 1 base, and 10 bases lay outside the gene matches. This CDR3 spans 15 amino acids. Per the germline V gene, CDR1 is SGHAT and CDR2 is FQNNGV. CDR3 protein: CASSLGWTGSREQYF. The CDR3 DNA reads TGTGCCAGCAGCTTAGGCTGGACAGGCTCGAGGGAGCAGTACTTC.

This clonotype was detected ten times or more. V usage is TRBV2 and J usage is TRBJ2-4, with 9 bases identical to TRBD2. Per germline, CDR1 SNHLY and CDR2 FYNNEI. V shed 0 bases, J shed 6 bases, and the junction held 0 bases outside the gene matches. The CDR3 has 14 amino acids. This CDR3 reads CASSEASGRNIQYF. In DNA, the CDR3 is TGTGCCAGCAGTGAAGCTAGCGGGAGAAACATTCAGTACTTC.

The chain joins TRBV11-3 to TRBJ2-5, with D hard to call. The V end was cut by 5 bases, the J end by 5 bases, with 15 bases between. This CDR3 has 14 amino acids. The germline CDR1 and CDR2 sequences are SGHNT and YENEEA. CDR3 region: CASSAFETWETQYF. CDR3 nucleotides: TGTGCCAGCAGCGCCTTCGAGACTTGGGAGACCCAGTACTTC.

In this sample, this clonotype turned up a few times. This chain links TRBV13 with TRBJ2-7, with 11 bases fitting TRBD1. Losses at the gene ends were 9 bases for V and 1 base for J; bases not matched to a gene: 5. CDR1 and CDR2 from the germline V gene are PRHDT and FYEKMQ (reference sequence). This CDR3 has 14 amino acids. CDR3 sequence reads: CASTDRGQSYEQYF. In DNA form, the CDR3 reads TGTGCCAGTACGGACAGGGGGCAATCCTACGAGCAGTACTTC.

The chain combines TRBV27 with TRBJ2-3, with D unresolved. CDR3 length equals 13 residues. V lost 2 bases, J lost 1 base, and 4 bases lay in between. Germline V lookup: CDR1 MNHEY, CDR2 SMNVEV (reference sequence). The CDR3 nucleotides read TGTGCCAGCAGTTTAACGGGCACAGATACGCAGTATTTT. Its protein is CASSLTGTDTQYF.

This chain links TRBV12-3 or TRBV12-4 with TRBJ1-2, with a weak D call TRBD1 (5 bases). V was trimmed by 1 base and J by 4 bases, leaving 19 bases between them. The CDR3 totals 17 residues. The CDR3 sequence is CASSLEDLGREGYGYTF. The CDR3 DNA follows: TGTGCCAGCAGTTTAGAAGATCTGGGCAGGGAGGGCTATGGCTACACCTTC.

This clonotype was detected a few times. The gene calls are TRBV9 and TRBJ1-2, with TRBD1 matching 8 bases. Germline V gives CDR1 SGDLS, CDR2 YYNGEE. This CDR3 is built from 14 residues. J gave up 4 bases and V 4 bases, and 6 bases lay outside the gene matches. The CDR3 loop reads CASSRDRPIYGYTF. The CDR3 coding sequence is TGTGCCAGCAGCCGGGACAGGCCAATCTATGGCTACACCTTC.

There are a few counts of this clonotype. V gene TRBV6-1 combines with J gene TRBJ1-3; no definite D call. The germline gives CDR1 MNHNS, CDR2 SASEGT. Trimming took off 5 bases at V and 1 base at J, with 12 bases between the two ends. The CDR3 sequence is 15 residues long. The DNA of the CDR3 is TGTGCCAGCAGTCGGGAAAAGGCATCTGGAAACACCATATATTTT. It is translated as CASSREKASGNTIYF.

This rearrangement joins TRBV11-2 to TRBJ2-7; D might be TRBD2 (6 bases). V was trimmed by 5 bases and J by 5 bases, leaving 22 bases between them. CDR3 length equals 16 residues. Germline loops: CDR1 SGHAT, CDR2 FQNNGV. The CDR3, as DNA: TGTGCCAGCAGCCCAACTTTCCGGCTAGCGAGCCACGAGCAGTACTTC. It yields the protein CASSPTFRLASHEQYF.

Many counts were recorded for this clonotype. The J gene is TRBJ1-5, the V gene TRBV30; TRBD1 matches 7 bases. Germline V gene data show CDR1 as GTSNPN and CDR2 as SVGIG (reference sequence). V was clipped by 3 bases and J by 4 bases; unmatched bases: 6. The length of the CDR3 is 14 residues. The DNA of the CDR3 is TGTGCCTGGAGGGGGGGACAGAATAATCAGCCCCAGCATTTT. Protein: CAWRGGQNNQPQHF.

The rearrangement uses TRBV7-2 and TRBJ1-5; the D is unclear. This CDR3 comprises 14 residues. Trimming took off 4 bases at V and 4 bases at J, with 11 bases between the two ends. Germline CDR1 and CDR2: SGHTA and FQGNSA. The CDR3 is CASSSPSENQPQHF. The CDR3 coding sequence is TGTGCCAGCAGCTCCCCCAGCGAAAATCAGCCCCAGCATTTT.

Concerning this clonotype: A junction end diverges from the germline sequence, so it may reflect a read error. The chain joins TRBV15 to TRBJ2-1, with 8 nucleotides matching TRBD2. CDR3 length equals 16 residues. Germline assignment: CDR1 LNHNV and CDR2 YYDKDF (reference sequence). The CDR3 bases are TGTGCCACCAGTAGAGGGAGCGGGAGTGTTGGGAATGAGCAGTTCTTC. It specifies CATSRGSGSVGNEQFF.